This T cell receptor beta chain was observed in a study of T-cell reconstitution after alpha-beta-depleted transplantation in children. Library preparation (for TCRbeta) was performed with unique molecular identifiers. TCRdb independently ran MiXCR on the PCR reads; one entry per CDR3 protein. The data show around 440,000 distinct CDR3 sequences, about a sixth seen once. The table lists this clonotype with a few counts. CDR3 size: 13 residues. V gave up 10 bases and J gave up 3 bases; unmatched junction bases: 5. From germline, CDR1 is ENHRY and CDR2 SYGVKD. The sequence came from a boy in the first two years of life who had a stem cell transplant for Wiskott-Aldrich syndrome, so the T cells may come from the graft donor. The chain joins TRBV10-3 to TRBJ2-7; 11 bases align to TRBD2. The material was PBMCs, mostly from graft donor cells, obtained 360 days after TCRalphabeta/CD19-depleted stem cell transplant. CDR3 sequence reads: CATRLAGSYEQYF. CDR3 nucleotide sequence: TGTGCCACCCGACTAGCGGGGAGCTACGAGCAGTACTTC.